The 30 T cell receptor beta chains below were found in one sample sequenced in a study of beta chain features in type 1 diabetes (dated by TCRdb to between 2018 and 2020). The method was the immunoSEQ multiplex PCR assay. All of the isolated RNA was reverse transcribed with the High Capacity cDNA Reverse Transcription Kit, so expressed TCRB transcripts were sequenced. The table was pulled from immuneACCESS by TCRdb, which kept in-frame rearrangements only. Such tables lose some clones; where checked, under half of the loss comes from unresolved V genes, and the rest has no known cause. The sample table records 200,000 to 250,000 clones; roughly 14% of these occur just once. The ten biggest clones cover approximately 0.021% of the sample. Study-wide findings and limitations: Type 1 diabetes patients showed a moderate but significant shortening of TCRB CDR3 length in all four CD4+ subsets.

These receptors' targets are unknown. Material: naive CD4+ T cells from blood. The label giving this sample's cell subset or site can be read as: true naive CD4+ T cells. All receptors derive from a man aged 30 to 45 with type 1 diabetes.

This clone was observed a handful of times. Within the sample, other DNA sequences also encode this same CDR3. The chain is built from TRBV11-2 and TRBJ2-3; 13 bases map to TRBD2. The CDR3 length is 16 residues. J was trimmed by 3 bases and V by 1 base; bases with no gene match: 1. The germline V gene encodes CDR1 SGHAT and CDR2 FQNNGV. CDR3 sequence: CASSLGTSGRTDTQYF. The CDR3 DNA reads as TGTGCCAGCAGCTTAGGGACTAGCGGGAGAACAGATACGCAGTATTTT. Using reference TRBV11-2 and TRBJ2-3 for the parts outside the CDR3, the full variable domain is EAGVAQSPRYKIIEKRQSVAFWCNPISGHATLYWYQQILGQGPKLLIQFQNNGVVDDSQLPKDRFSAERLKGVDSTLKIQPAKLEDSAVYLCASSLGTSGRTDTQYFGPGTRLTVL.

The J gene is TRBJ1-1, the V gene TRBV30, with D possibly TRBD1 on 5 matching bases. The CDR3 runs to 14 residues. Trimming stripped 4 bases from V and 2 bases from J, with 14 bases between. Germline V gene lookup returns CDR1 GTSNPN and CDR2 SVGIG (reference sequence). The CDR3 reads CAWTGGVFNTEAFF. Here the CDR3 DNA reads TGTGCCTGGACCGGAGGGGTTTTTAACACTGAAGCTTTCTTT.

The table lists this clone with a few counts. V and J are TRBV29-1 and TRBJ1-2; 11 nucleotides match TRBD1. V gave up 0 bases and J gave up 4 bases; unmatched junction bases: 4. The CDR3 loop spans 15 amino acids. Per the germline V gene, CDR1 is SQVTM and CDR2 is ANQGSEA. CDR3 bases: TGCAGCGTTGAAGAAGGACAGGGGGCCCCCTATGGCTACACCTTC. Translation: CSVEEGQGAPYGYTF. Full variable domain (missing parts from reference TRBV29-1 and TRBJ1-2): SAVISQKPSRDICQRGTSLTIQCQVDSQVTMMFWYRQQPGQSLTLIATANQGSEATYESGFVIDKFPISRPNLTFSTLTVSNMSPEDSSIYLCSVEEGQGAPYGYTFGSGTRLTVV.

Only a few counts were recorded for this clone. The V gene is TRBV21-1, the J gene TRBJ1-1; the listed D gene, TRBD1, was not tested against the DNA. TRBV21-1 corresponds to a pseudogene. The CDR3 loop spans 17 amino acids. In DNA, the CDR3 is TGTGCCAGCAGCACTCACTTCCGGGACAGGGGAGGCACTGAAGCTTTCTTT. This gives the protein CASSTHFRDRGGTEAFF.

The J gene is TRBJ2-1, the V gene TRBV12-5; D is unresolved. V gave up 3 bases and J gave up 9 bases, with 6 bases separating them. Germline-derived CDR1 and CDR2 are LGHNT and FRNRAP. There are 11 residues in the CDR3. The CDR3 DNA follows: TGTGCTAGTGGTTTTTCGGGTGAGCAGTTCTTC. Its protein product is CASGFSGEQFF. Using reference TRBV12-5 and TRBJ2-1 for the parts outside the CDR3, the full variable domain is DARVTQTPRHKVTEMGQEVTMRCQPILGHNTVFWYRQTMMQGLELLAYFRNRAPLDDSGMPKDRFSAEMPDATLATLKIQPSEPRDSAVYFCASGFSGEQFFGPGTRLTVL.

This clone was counted only a few times. The genes are TRBV5-1 and TRBJ2-5; 7 positions agree with TRBD1. The CDR3 is made up of 14 amino acids. CDR1 SGHRS and CDR2 YFSETQ come from the germline V gene. Trimming took 4 bases from V and 7 from J; bases not matched to a gene: 10. CDR3 bases: TGCGCCAGCAGCCCTGGAGTAGGGGGCGGGACCCAGTACTTC. Protein product: CASSPGVGGGTQYF.

This chain links TRBV29-1 with TRBJ2-5; D gene uncertain. The V and J ends lost 2 bases and 3 bases respectively, with 7 bases between them. The CDR3 is 12 amino acids. CDR1 and CDR2 (germline): SQVTM, ANQGSEA. CDR3 residues: CSVELPEETQYF. CDR3 sequence (DNA): TGCAGCGTTGAACTTCCGGAAGAGACCCAGTACTTC.

Only a few counts were recorded for this clone. The gene calls are TRBV15 and TRBJ2-7, with a possible D match to TRBD1 (5 bases). Germline V lookup: CDR1 LNHNV, CDR2 YYDKDF (reference sequence). Trimming shortened V by 1 base and J by 6 bases, and 10 bases separated the two germline ends. The CDR3 extends over 13 amino acids. The CDR3 spells CATSRVSQAEQYF. For the CDR3, the DNA is TGTGCCACCAGCAGAGTTTCACAGGCCGAGCAGTACTTC.

The genes are TRBV18 and TRBJ1-2, with D perhaps matching TRBD1 (5 bases). V was clipped by 0 bases and J by 6 bases, with 11 bases between them. Germline CDR1 KGHSH, CDR2 LQKENI. The CDR3 totals 14 residues. CDR3 DNA sequence: TGTGCCAGCTCACCACCGGGGCGGACCCATGGCTACACCTTC. Amino acids: CASSPPGRTHGYTF.

This chain uses TRBV9 with TRBJ1-1, with D perhaps matching TRBD1 (6 bases). CDR1 SGDLS and CDR2 YYNGEE come from the germline V gene. This CDR3 comprises 15 residues. Between the trimmed V and J ends, which lost 0 bases and 3 bases, there was a span of 12 bases. In nucleotides, the CDR3 is TGTGCCAGCAGCGTAGTTGGGGGCTTGGACACTGAAGCTTTCTTT. Its translation is CASSVVGGLDTEAFF.

This clone was seen only a few times. V gene TRBV11-2 combines with J gene TRBJ2-5; 7 nucleotides agree with TRBD1. The CDR3 covers 13 residues. Looked up from germline, CDR1 is SGHAT and CDR2 is FQNNGV. V shed 3 bases, J shed 5 bases, and the junction held 3 bases outside the gene matches. The CDR3 sequence: CASSFETGETQYF. The CDR3 DNA follows: TGTGCCAGCAGCTTCGAGACAGGGGAGACCCAGTACTTC.

The chain has TRBV7-2 and TRBJ2-7; 10 bases fit TRBD1. Per the germline V gene, CDR1 is SGHTA and CDR2 is FQGNSA. Unmatched junction bases numbered 11, after V lost 5 bases and J lost 4 bases. CDR3 length: 16 residues. The CDR3 is CASSRDYRDRGYEQYF. The CDR3 nucleotides are TGTGCCAGCAGCAGAGACTACCGGGACAGGGGATACGAGCAGTACTTC.

This clone was seen only a few times. The rearrangement joins TRBV28 to TRBJ1-5; D gene ambiguous. Looked up from germline, CDR1 is MDHEN and CDR2 is SYDVKM. V lost 6 bases and J lost 9, with 15 bases in between. The CDR3 covers 13 residues. CDR3 coding DNA: TGTGCCAGCAGCCTCGACATCTCCGGGCCCCAGCATTTT. This codes for CASSLDISGPQHF.

This chain connects TRBV11-3 to TRBJ1-6, with 7 nucleotides matching TRBD1. The CDR3 is 14 amino acids. Germline CDR1 and CDR2: SGHNT and YENEEA. The V and J ends lost 5 bases and 7 bases, in that order; junction bases with no gene match: 5. CDR3 bases: TGTGCCAGCAGCGTACAGGGGCTCAATTCACCCCTCCACTTT. This encodes CASSVQGLNSPLHF. Drawing the rest from reference TRBV11-3 and TRBJ1-6, the complete variable domain is EAGVVQSPRYKIIEKKQPVAFWCNPISGHNTLYWYLQNLGQGPELLIRYENEEAVDDSQLPKDRFSAERLKGVDSTLKIQPAELGDSAVYLCASSVQGLNSPLHFGNGTRLTVT.

This clone was counted between two and nine times. CDR3 protein: CAWKVAGVEAFF. Written as DNA, the CDR3 is TGTGCCTGGAAGGTGGCAGGGGTTGAAGCTTTCTTT. The chain uses TRBV30 and TRBJ1-1, with D possibly being TRBD1 (6 bases). From germline, CDR1 is GTSNPN and CDR2 SVGIG (reference sequence). Trimming left V 4 bases short and J 7 bases short, with 13 bases between. The CDR3 sequence is 12 residues long.

This clone appeared a few times. The CDR3 bases are TGTGCCTGGAGTGGTCTCTCTGATCAGCCCCAGCATTTT. Translated: CAWSGLSDQPQHF. The rearrangement links TRBV30 to TRBJ1-5, with D uncertain. CDR1 is GTSNPN, CDR2 SVGIG, per germline (reference sequence). This CDR3 contains 13 residues. V gave up 1 base and J gave up 5 bases, with 9 bases separating them.

This clone was seen only a few times. This sequence joins TRBV5-1 and TRBJ2-5; 9 bases agree with TRBD1. This CDR3 has 14 amino acids. With V trimmed by 4 bases and J by 2 bases, 3 bases remained unmatched. Germline loops: CDR1 SGHRS, CDR2 YFSETQ. CDR3 residues: CASSAQGAQETQYF. The CDR3 region has the DNA TGCGCCAGCAGCGCACAGGGGGCGCAAGAGACCCAGTACTTC.

The chain joins TRBV2 to TRBJ1-2, with D tentatively TRBD1 (6 bases). Trimming removed 7 bases from V and 2 bases from J, with 14 bases in between. Germline V CDR1 and CDR2: SNHLY, FYNNEI. The CDR3 spans 14 residues. The CDR3 here is CASNRGGPNYGYTF. The CDR3 DNA sequence: TGTGCCAGCAACCGGGGGGGGCCGAACTATGGCTACACCTTC.

J is TRBJ2-5 and V is TRBV20-1; D ambiguous. This CDR3 contains 11 residues. The V end lost 4 bases, the J end lost 2 bases, and 5 bases lay between the germline ends. From germline, CDR1 is DFQATT and CDR2 SNEGSKA (reference sequence). The CDR3 DNA is TGCAGTGCTACGCTACAAGAGACCCAGTACTTC. Its translation is CSATLQETQYF.

This clone was detected only a few times. This chain joins TRBV30 and TRBJ2-3, with 8 positions matching TRBD2. V trimming: 1 base; J trimming: 7 bases; junction bases outside the gene matches: 1. This CDR3 is built from 12 residues. Germline assignment: CDR1 GTSNPN and CDR2 SVGIG (reference sequence). DNA for the CDR3: TGTGCCTGGAGTGGTAGCGGGAATACGCAGTATTTT. Its protein product is CAWSGSGNTQYF.

The V call is TRBV4-2, the J call TRBJ2-7; 7 bases match TRBD1. This CDR3 is 15 amino acids long. Losses at the gene ends were 0 bases for V and 6 bases for J; bases not matched to a gene: 8. Germline CDR1 LGHNA, CDR2 YNFKEQ. CDR3 protein: CASSQDRGWNSEQYF. CDR3 coding DNA: TGTGCCAGCAGCCAAGACAGGGGGTGGAATTCCGAGCAGTACTTC.

The rearrangement links TRBV6-5 to TRBJ1-6; weak D call: TRBD1 (5 bases). V was clipped by 5 bases and J by 7 bases, with 15 bases between them. This CDR3 is 15 amino acids long. Germline loops: CDR1 MNHEY, CDR2 SVGAGI. The CDR3 nucleotides are TGTGCCAGCAGTCCCCTGGGAGGGGTCAATTCACCCCTCCACTTT. It is translated as CASSPLGGVNSPLHF.

The chain carries TRBV20-1 and TRBJ2-5; D not resolved. The CDR3 spans 11 residues. Deletions cut 2 bases from V and 5 bases from J, with 6 bases between. Germline V CDR1 and CDR2: DFQATT, SNEGSKA (reference sequence). In DNA, the CDR3 is TGCAGTGCTAGAAATAGTGAGACCCAGTACTTC. Residues: CSARNSETQYF.

This clone came up once. This chain connects TRBV11-3 to TRBJ2-7; a weak D match, TRBD1 (5 bases). The CDR3 is made up of 14 amino acids. The V end lost 5 bases, the J end lost 2 bases, and 13 bases lay between the germline ends. Germline CDR1 and CDR2: SGHNT and YENEEA. The DNA for the CDR3 is TGTGCCAGCAGCGAAGGGGCCTACCCCTACGAGCAGTACTTC. Its protein product is CASSEGAYPYEQYF.

The chain links TRBV4-1 to TRBJ2-7, with a possible D match to TRBD2 (5 bases). The CDR3 contains 15 residues. Trimming took off 1 base at V and 7 bases at J, with 17 bases between the two ends. CDR1 is MGHRA, CDR2 YSYEKL, per germline. This chain's CDR3 is CASSQVASVSGEQYF. CDR3 sequence (DNA): TGCGCCAGCAGCCAAGTGGCGAGCGTGTCGGGGGAGCAGTACTTC.

The chain links TRBV28 to TRBJ2-2; tentative D call: TRBD1 (6 bases). This CDR3 has 13 amino acids. V was pared by 5 bases and J by 8 bases, with 12 bases between. Germline loops: CDR1 MDHEN, CDR2 SYDVKM. The CDR3 sequence: CASSPTGSGELFF. The CDR3 coding sequence is TGTGCCAGCAGTCCCACAGGGTCTGGGGAGCTGTTTTTT.

The V gene is TRBV4-1, the J gene TRBJ1-2, with TRBD1 as a possible D gene (5 bases). Germline lookup yields CDR1 MGHRA and CDR2 YSYEKL. With 4 bases removed from V and 3 bases from J, the gap between germline ends came to 15 bases. This CDR3 comprises 15 residues. CDR3 nucleotides: TGCGCCAGCAGCCGCCGGCAGGGCCTCGACTATGGCTACACCTTC. This sequence encodes CASSRRQGLDYGYTF.

The chain recombines TRBV6-5 with TRBJ2-7; possibly TRBD2 for D (6 bases). CDR3 length equals 13 residues. Germline CDR1 and CDR2: MNHEY and SVGAGI. V was clipped by 6 bases and J by 2 bases, with 11 bases between them. This chain's CDR3 is CASRTPGAYEQYF. CDR3 nucleotide sequence: TGTGCCAGCAGAACTCCGGGGGCCTACGAGCAGTACTTC.

This clone was counted only a few times. This sequence joins TRBV5-1 and TRBJ2-5; 7 nucleotides line up with TRBD1. V dropped 3 bases and J dropped 0; count of bases not matched to a gene: 2. CDR1 and CDR2 from the germline V gene are SGHRS and YFSETQ. The CDR3 spans 14 residues. The DNA of the CDR3 is TGCGCCAGCAGCTCACAGGGGTACCAAGAGACCCAGTACTTC. As protein: CASSSQGYQETQYF.

The table lists this clone with a few counts. CDR3 sequence (DNA): TGTGCCAGCAGCTCATCCCGGTCAGGGGGAAGCAATCAGCCCCAGCATTTT. The encoded protein is CASSSSRSGGSNQPQHF. This sequence joins TRBV5-6 and TRBJ1-5; 7 nucleotides agree with TRBD1. CDR1 is SGHDT and CDR2 is YYEEEE in the germline V gene. The J segment lost 1 base and the V segment lost 3 bases, leaving 10 bases of the junction unmatched. CDR3 length equals 17 residues.